This T cell receptor beta chain was sequenced for a study of blood T cell repertoires in COVID-19. The repertoire was sequenced with immunoSEQ multiplex PCR; TCRdb's copy has only in-frame clones and lacks some. The data hold under 400,000 clones, with around 89% observed a single time. Trimming removed 6 bases at V and 0 bases at J, with 17 bases between. The CDR3 sequence is 16 residues long. Germline lookup yields CDR1 MNHEY and CDR2 SMNVEV (reference sequence). Sequencing used peripheral blood. The clonotype comes from a woman aged 25 to 39 with COVID-19, enrolled during active disease. The rearrangement links TRBV27 to TRBJ1-2; D is uncertain. The CDR3 DNA is TGTGCCAGCAGCCTTTCCCCCAAAACAGCTAACTATGGCTACACCTTC. It is translated as CASSLSPKTANYGYTF.